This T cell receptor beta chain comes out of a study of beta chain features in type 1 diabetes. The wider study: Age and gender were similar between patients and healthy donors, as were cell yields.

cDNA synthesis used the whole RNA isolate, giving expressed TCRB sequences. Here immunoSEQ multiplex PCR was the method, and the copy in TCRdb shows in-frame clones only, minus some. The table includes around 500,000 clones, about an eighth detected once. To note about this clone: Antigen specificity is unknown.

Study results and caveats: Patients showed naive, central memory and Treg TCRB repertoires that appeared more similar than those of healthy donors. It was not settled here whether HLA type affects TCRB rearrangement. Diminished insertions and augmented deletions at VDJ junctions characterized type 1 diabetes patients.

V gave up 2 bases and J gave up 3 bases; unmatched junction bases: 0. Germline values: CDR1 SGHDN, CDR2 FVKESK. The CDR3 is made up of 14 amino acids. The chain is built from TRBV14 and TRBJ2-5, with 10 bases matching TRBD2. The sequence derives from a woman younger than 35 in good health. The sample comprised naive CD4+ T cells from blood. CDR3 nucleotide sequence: TGTGCCAGCAGCCAAACTAGCGGGAAAGAGACCCAGTACTTC. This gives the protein CASSQTSGKETQYF.